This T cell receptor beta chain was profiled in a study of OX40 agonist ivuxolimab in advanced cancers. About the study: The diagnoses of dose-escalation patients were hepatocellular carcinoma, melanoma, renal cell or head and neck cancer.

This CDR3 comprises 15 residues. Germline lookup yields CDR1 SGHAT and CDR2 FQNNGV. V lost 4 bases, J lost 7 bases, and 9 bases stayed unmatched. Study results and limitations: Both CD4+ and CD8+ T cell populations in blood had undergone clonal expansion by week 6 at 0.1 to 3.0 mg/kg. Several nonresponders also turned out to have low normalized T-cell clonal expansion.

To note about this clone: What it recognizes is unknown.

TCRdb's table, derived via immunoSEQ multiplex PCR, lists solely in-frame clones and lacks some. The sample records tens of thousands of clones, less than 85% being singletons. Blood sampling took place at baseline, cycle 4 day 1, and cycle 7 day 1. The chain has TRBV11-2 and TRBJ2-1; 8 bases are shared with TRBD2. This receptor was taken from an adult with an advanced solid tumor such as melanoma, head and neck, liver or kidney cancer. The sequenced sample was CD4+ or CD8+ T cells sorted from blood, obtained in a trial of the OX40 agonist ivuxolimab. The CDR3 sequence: CASSSRAGGTNEQFF. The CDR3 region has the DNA TGTGCCAGCAGCTCGAGGGCGGGAGGTACAAATGAGCAGTTCTTC.